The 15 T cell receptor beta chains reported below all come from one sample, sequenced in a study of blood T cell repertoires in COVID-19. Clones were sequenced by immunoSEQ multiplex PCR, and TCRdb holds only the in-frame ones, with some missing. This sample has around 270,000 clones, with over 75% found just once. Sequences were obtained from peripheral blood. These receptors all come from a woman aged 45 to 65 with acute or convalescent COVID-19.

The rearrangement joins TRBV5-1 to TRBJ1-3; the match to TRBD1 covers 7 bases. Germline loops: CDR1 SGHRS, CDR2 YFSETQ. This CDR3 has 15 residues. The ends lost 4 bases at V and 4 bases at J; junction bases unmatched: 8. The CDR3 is CASSDSGTAGNTIYF. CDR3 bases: TGCGCCAGCAGCGACTCCGGGACAGCCGGAAACACCATATATTTT.

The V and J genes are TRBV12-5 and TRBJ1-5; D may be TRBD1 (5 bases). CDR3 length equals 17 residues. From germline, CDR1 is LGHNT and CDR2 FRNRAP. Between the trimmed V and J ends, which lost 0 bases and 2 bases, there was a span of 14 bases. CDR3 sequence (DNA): TGTGCTAGTGGTTTGGTACCGGGGGGGGTAGGCAATCAGCCCCAGCATTTT. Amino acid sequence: CASGLVPGGVGNQPQHF.

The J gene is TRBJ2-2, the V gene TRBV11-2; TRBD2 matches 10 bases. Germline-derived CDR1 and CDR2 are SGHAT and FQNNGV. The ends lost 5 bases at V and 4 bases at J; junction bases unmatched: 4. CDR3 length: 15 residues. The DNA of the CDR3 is TGTGCCAGCAGCCCGGGACTAGCGTTCACCGGGGAGCTGTTTTTT. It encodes CASSPGLAFTGELFF.

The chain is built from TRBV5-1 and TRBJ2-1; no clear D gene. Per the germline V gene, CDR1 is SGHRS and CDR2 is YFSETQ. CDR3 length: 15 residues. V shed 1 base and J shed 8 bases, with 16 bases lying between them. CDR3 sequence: CASSLFPVAADEQFF. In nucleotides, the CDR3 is TGCGCCAGCAGCTTGTTTCCCGTCGCTGCGGATGAGCAGTTCTTC.

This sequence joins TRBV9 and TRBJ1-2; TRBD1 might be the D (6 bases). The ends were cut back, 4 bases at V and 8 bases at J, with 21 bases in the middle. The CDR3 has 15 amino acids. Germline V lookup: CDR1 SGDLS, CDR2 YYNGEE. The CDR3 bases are TGTGCCAGCAGCCCTCTGGTCAGGGGTTTAGAGGGCTACACCTTC. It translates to CASSPLVRGLEGYTF.

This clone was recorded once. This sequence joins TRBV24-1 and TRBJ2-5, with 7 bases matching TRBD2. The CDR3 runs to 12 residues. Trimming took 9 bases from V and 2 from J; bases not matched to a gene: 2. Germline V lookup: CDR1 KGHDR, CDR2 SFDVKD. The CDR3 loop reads CATGGGQETQYF. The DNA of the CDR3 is TGTGCCACCGGGGGGGGTCAAGAGACCCAGTACTTC.

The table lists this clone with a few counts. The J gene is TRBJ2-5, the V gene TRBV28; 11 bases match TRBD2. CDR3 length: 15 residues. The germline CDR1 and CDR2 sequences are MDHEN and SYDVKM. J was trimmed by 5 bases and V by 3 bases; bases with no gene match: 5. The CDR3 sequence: CASSLFLAGGETQYF. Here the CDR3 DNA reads TGTGCCAGCAGTTTGTTCCTAGCGGGAGGCGAGACCCAGTACTTC. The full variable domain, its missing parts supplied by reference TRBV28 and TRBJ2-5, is DVKVTQSSRYLVKRTGEKVFLECVQDMDHENMFWYRQDPGLGLRLIYFSYDVKMKEKGDIPEGYSVSREKKERFSLILESASTNQTSMYLCASSLFLAGGETQYFGPGTRLLVL.

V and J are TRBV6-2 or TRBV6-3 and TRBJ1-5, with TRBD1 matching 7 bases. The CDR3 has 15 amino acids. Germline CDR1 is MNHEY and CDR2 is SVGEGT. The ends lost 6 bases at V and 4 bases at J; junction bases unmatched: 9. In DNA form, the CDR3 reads TGTGCCAGCAGCTCCAACAGGGGAAGAAATCAGCCCCAGCATTTT. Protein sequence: CASSSNRGRNQPQHF.

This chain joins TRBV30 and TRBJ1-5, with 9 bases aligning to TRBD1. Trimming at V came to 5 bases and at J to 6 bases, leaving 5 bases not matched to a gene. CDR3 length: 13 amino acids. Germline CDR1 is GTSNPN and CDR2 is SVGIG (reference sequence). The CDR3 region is CAWAGTGLQPQHF. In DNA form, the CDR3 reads TGTGCCTGGGCCGGGACAGGGCTTCAGCCCCAGCATTTT. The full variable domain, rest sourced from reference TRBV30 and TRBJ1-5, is SQTIHQWPATLVQPVGSPLSLECTVEGTSNPNLYWYRQAAGRGLQLLFYSVGIGQISSEVPQNLSASRPQDRQFILSSKKLLLSDSGFYLCAWAGTGLQPQHFGDGTRLSIL.

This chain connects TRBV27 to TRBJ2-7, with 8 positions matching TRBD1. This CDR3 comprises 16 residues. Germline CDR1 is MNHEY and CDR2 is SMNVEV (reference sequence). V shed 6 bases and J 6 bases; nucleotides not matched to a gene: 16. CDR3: CASRRALGQGRGEQYF. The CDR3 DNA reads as TGTGCCAGCAGGAGAGCTCTTGGACAGGGTCGGGGCGAGCAGTACTTC.

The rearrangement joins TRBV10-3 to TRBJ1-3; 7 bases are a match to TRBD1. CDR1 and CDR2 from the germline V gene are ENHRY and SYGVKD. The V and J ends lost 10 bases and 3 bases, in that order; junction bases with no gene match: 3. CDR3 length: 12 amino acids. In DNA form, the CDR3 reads TGTGCCACCGGGACAGATGGAAACACCATATATTTT. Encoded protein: CATGTDGNTIYF.

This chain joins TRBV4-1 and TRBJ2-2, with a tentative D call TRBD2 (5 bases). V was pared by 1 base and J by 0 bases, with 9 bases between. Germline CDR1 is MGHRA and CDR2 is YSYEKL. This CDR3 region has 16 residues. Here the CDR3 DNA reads TGCGCCAGCAGCCAAGTGGCGGGTGCGAACACCGGGGAGCTGTTTTTT. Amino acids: CASSQVAGANTGELFF.

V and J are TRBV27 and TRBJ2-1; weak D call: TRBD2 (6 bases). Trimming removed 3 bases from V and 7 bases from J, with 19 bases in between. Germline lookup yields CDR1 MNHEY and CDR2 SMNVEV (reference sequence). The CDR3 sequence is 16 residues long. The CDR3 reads CASSFHLGGSGNEQFF. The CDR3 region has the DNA TGTGCCAGCAGTTTTCATCTAGGAGGGTCGGGGAATGAGCAGTTCTTC.

The CDR3 DNA reads TGCGCCAGCAGCTTGGGCGCCAGGCAAGAGACCCAGTACTTC. Protein: CASSLGARQETQYF. The chain uses TRBV5-1 and TRBJ2-5, with unresolved D. This CDR3 region has 14 residues. V lost 0 bases to trimming and J lost 2 bases, with 8 bases between them. CDR1 and CDR2 (germline): SGHRS, YFSETQ.

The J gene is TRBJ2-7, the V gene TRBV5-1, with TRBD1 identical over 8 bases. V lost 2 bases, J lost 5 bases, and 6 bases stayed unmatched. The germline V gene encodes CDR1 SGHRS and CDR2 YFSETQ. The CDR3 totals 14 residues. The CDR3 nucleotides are TGCGCCAGCAGCTTCGGACAGGGTTCCAACGAGCAGTACTTC. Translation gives CASSFGQGSNEQYF.